This entry is about one TCR beta chain. TCRdb's table, derived via immunoSEQ multiplex PCR, lists solely in-frame clones and lacks some. The top ten clones hold about 5.4% of a sample with roughly 240,000 clones, around 86% of them seen once. Germline assignment: CDR1 SGHKS and CDR2 YYEKEE (reference sequence). There are 14 residues in the CDR3. V lost 2 bases, J lost 3 bases, and 4 bases stayed unmatched. The record originates from a study of blood T cell repertoires in COVID-19. The chain joins TRBV5-5 to TRBJ1-1, with 7 bases matching TRBD1. Sequenced material: peripheral blood. This clonotype was sampled from a woman of 80 years or more with COVID-19, enrolled during active disease. CDR3 in amino acids: CASSFTGDDTEAFF. CDR3 nucleotides: TGTGCCAGCAGCTTCACAGGGGACGACACTGAAGCTTTCTTT.